The 32 T cell receptor beta chains below were found in one sample sequenced in a study of PD-L1 blockade in urothelial cancer. Assay: immunoSEQ multiplex PCR; the TCRdb copy retains only in-frame clones and omits some. The sample carries around 63,000 clones, 81% recorded once. Regarding time point: pretreatment peripheral blood. Here the sequenced sample was PBMCs, taken around atezolizumab (anti-PD-L1) treatment. The receptor source for this set is a man in his 70s with urothelial cancer.

The gene calls are TRBV19 and TRBJ1-3; TRBD1 agrees at 8 bases. Germline V CDR1 and CDR2: LNHDA, SQIVND (reference sequence). The CDR3 consists of 15 residues. V shed 9 bases, J shed 4 bases, and the junction held 11 bases outside the gene matches. CDR3 nucleotides: TGTGCCAGCACATCGCAGGGGGCAGGAGGAAACACCATATATTTT. Its protein is CASTSQGAGGNTIYF.

V usage is TRBV7-6 and J usage is TRBJ2-7, with 8 bases matching TRBD1. This CDR3 region has 15 residues. V dropped 5 bases and J dropped 6; count of bases not matched to a gene: 12. Germline values: CDR1 SGHVS, CDR2 FNYEAQ. The CDR3 DNA is TGTGCCAGCAGCCTAAATGGACAGGGAGTGGGCGAGCAGTACTTC. Amino acids: CASSLNGQGVGEQYF.

This chain joins TRBV5-1 and TRBJ2-1; 7 nucleotides align to TRBD2. This CDR3 has 14 amino acids. Germline trimming cut 4 bases from V and 8 bases from J; bases unmatched to any gene: 9. Germline V gives CDR1 SGHRS, CDR2 YFSETQ. CDR3 bases: TGCGCCAGCAGCCTAGCGGCCTTGGGCGATGAGCAGTTCTTC. The encoded protein is CASSLAALGDEQFF. Full variable domain (missing parts from reference TRBV5-1 and TRBJ2-1): KAGVTQTPRYLIKTRGQQVTLSCSPISGHRSVSWYQQTPGQGLQFLFEYFSETQRNKGNFPGRFSGRQFSNSRSEMNVSTLELGDSALYLCASSLAALGDEQFFGPGTRLTVL.

The rearrangement joins TRBV9 to TRBJ2-7; 13 nucleotides agree with TRBD2. Unmatched junction bases numbered 3, after V lost 3 bases and J lost 0 bases. The germline gives CDR1 SGDLS, CDR2 YYNGEE. The CDR3 has 16 residues. CDR3 in amino acids: CASSGGLAGDSYEQYF. The DNA of the CDR3 is TGTGCCAGCAGCGGTGGACTAGCGGGGGACTCCTACGAGCAGTACTTC.

The gene calls are TRBV10-1 and TRBJ2-5; a possible D gene is TRBD2 (5 bases). Germline assignment: CDR1 WNHNN and CDR2 SYGVQD (reference sequence). Trimming pared 2 bases from V and 4 bases from J, leaving 17 bases between. There are 16 residues in the CDR3. The CDR3 bases are TGCGCCAGCAGTGAGGGGAGCGGCCCCCGGGGAGAGACCCAGTACTTC. It codes for CASSEGSGPRGETQYF.

The chain is built from TRBV6-1 and TRBJ1-2; D uncertain. The V gene lost 2 bases and the J gene lost 7 bases, with 8 bases spanning the gap. This CDR3 is 12 amino acids long. Germline values: CDR1 MNHNS, CDR2 SASEGT. CDR3 in amino acids: CASSESIAGYTF. The DNA for the CDR3 is TGTGCCAGCAGTGAATCAATAGCTGGCTACACCTTC.

The J gene is TRBJ1-4, the V gene TRBV28, with D hard to call. The V end was cut by 3 bases, the J end by 7 bases, with 9 bases between. CDR1 and CDR2 from the germline V gene are MDHEN and SYDVKM. There are 13 residues in the CDR3. CDR3 nucleotides: TGTGCCAGCAGTTTCCCATTGAGTGAAAAACTGTTTTTT. Its protein product is CASSFPLSEKLFF.

This clone has a single count. J is TRBJ2-3 and V is TRBV5-1, with D unresolved. Germline CDR1 SGHRS, CDR2 YFSETQ. V lost 6 bases to trimming and J lost 2 bases, with 16 bases between them. The CDR3 has 15 amino acids. CDR3 in amino acids: CASTYGFPYTDTQYF. CDR3 coding DNA: TGCGCCAGCACCTACGGGTTTCCCTACACAGATACGCAGTATTTT.

V gene TRBV18 combines with J gene TRBJ2-2, with 10 nucleotides matching TRBD2. Germline assignment: CDR1 KGHSH and CDR2 LQKENI. This CDR3 has 15 amino acids. The trim removed 5 bases at V and 5 bases at J, leaving 5 bases unmatched. CDR3 sequence (DNA): TGTGCCAGCTCAACTAGCGGGGCCACAACCGGGGAGCTGTTTTTT. This sequence encodes CASSTSGATTGELFF.

The chain's CDR3 is CASGFSGGDNEQFF. The CDR3 coding sequence is TGTGCTAGTGGTTTTAGCGGGGGAGACAATGAGCAGTTCTTC. The chain uses TRBV12-5 and TRBJ2-1; 9 bases align to TRBD2. Germline-derived CDR1 and CDR2 are LGHNT and FRNRAP. There are 14 residues in the CDR3. The V segment lost 3 bases and the J segment 5 bases; nucleotides outside the gene matches: 2.

The gene calls are TRBV14 and TRBJ1-4, with D perhaps matching TRBD1 (5 bases). The CDR3 is made up of 15 amino acids. With 4 bases removed from V and 1 base from J, the gap between germline ends came to 10 bases. The germline V gene encodes CDR1 SGHDN and CDR2 FVKESK. This CDR3 is CASSPTTGTNEKLFF. The CDR3 bases are TGTGCCAGCAGCCCCACAACAGGAACTAATGAAAAACTGTTTTTT.

This clone came up a few times. CDR3 bases: TGTGCCAGCAGCCCGCAACAACCGCCTAATGAAAAACTGTTTTTT. Amino acid sequence: CASSPQQPPNEKLFF. The V gene is TRBV7-8, the J gene TRBJ1-4, with no clear D. This CDR3 has 15 amino acids. Germline-derived CDR1 and CDR2 are SGHVS and FQNEAQ. V was shortened by 5 bases and J by 3 bases, with 13 bases between the two germline ends.

The chain is built from TRBV19 and TRBJ2-7, with D hard to call. The V gene's germline CDR1 is LNHDA and CDR2 SQIVND (reference sequence). The CDR3 has 12 amino acids. V dropped 5 bases and J dropped 5 bases, with 10 bases sitting between them. The CDR3, as DNA: TGTGCCAGTAGTCCCCCCGGAGACGAGCAGTACTTC. Translating it yields CASSPPGDEQYF.

V gene TRBV6-4 combines with J gene TRBJ2-3; possibly TRBD2 for D (5 bases). Trimming left V 6 bases short and J 2 bases short, with 9 bases between. The CDR3 is 13 amino acids. Germline assignment: CDR1 MRHNA and CDR2 SNTAGT. The CDR3 reads CASRRGSTDTQYF. CDR3 DNA: TGTGCCAGCAGGAGAGGGTCCACAGATACGCAGTATTTT.

The J gene is TRBJ2-7, the V gene TRBV7-6; TRBD1 might be the D (6 bases). Trimming removed 1 base at V and 4 bases at J, with 14 bases between. This CDR3 has 15 residues. Germline loops: CDR1 SGHVS, CDR2 FNYEAQ. CDR3 loop: CASSLGPGAQYEQYF. The CDR3 nucleotides are TGTGCCAGCAGCTTAGGCCCAGGGGCTCAATACGAGCAGTACTTC.

Written as DNA, the CDR3 is TGTGCCAGCAGCATCGGGGGTTCCCGTGACATTCAGTACTTC. Its protein product is CASSIGGSRDIQYF. The chain employs TRBV7-3 and TRBJ2-4, with D maybe TRBD2 (6 bases). CDR3 length: 14 residues. Germline-derived CDR1 and CDR2 are SGHTA and FQGTGA. The V gene lost 5 bases and the J gene lost 8 bases, with 16 bases spanning the gap.

This clone has more than one count but fewer than ten. V is TRBV6-1 and J is TRBJ1-1; D unresolved. Germline V gene sequence: CDR1 MNHNS, CDR2 SASEGT. The germline V and J ends were trimmed by 6 bases and 5 bases, with 7 bases remaining between them. This CDR3 is built from 11 residues. The chain's CDR3 is CASRELTEAFF. Here the CDR3 DNA reads TGTGCCAGCAGAGAGCTGACTGAAGCTTTCTTT.

The chain joins TRBV7-3 to TRBJ2-2; 9 positions match TRBD1. The CDR3 has 15 residues. J lost 6 bases, V lost 2 bases, and 4 bases had no gene match. Germline lookup yields CDR1 SGHTA and CDR2 FQGTGA. CDR3 nucleotide sequence: TGTGCCAGCAGCTTAGGCGGACAGGGGTCCGGGGAGCTGTTTTTT. This translates into CASSLGGQGSGELFF.

The chain couples TRBV28 to TRBJ1-2; 8 nucleotides match TRBD1. The CDR3 is made up of 13 amino acids. Germline-derived CDR1 and CDR2 are MDHEN and SYDVKM. V dropped 6 bases and J dropped 8; count of bases not matched to a gene: 8. CDR3 nucleotide sequence: TGTGCCAGCAGCTCCGGACAGGGTGAGGGCTACACCTTC. It codes for CASSSGQGEGYTF.

This clone was counted a few times. V and J are TRBV5-6 and TRBJ1-3; 7 bases align to TRBD1. The ends lost 2 bases at V and 3 bases at J; junction bases unmatched: 8. CDR1 is SGHDT, CDR2 YYEEEE, per germline. This CDR3 is built from 16 residues. The CDR3 DNA is TGTGCCAGCAGCTTTATTGGAGGGGGCGATGGAAACACCATATATTTT. Protein: CASSFIGGGDGNTIYF.

The genes are TRBV4-1 and TRBJ1-2; 9 bases fit TRBD1. The CDR3 is 18 amino acids. Germline V CDR1 and CDR2: MGHRA, YSYEKL. The J segment lost 4 bases and the V segment lost 2 bases, leaving 14 bases of the junction unmatched. The CDR3 DNA reads TGCGCCAGCAGCCAACTGCCGCCGGGACAGGGAGGAAGCTATGGCTACACCTTC. It encodes CASSQLPPGQGGSYGYTF.

The chain is built from TRBV27 and TRBJ2-7; 8 bases are shared with TRBD1. The CDR3 contains 15 residues. Germline loops: CDR1 MNHEY, CDR2 SMNVEV (reference sequence). V shed 5 bases, J shed 2 bases, and the junction held 8 bases outside the gene matches. CDR3 in DNA: TGTGCCAGCAGTACACCCGCGACAGGGGCCTACGAGCAGTACTTC. This encodes CASSTPATGAYEQYF.

The chain has TRBV19 and TRBJ2-2; TRBD1 might be the D (5 bases). Germline loops: CDR1 LNHDA, CDR2 SQIVND (reference sequence). This CDR3 comprises 13 residues. V lost 7 bases to trimming and J lost 3 bases, with 9 bases between them. The CDR3 DNA sequence: TGTGCCAGTACAGGGTGGGACACCGGGGAGCTGTTTTTT. It codes for CASTGWDTGELFF.

The V call is TRBV27, the J call TRBJ2-1, with no clear D. This CDR3 region has 11 residues. Germline CDR1 MNHEY, CDR2 SMNVEV (reference sequence). Trimming pared 4 bases from V and 7 bases from J, leaving 5 bases between. CDR3 nucleotide sequence: TGTGCCAGCAGTTACAGAAATGAGCAGTTCTTC. Its protein product is CASSYRNEQFF.

This rearrangement joins TRBV28 to TRBJ1-5, with D perhaps matching TRBD1 (5 bases). V lost 4 bases and J 7 bases, leaving 17 bases between the germline ends. The CDR3 covers 15 residues. Per the germline V gene, CDR1 is MDHEN and CDR2 is SYDVKM. The CDR3 protein is CASSSILAGEQPQHF. CDR3 nucleotide sequence: TGTGCCAGCAGTTCCATCCTCGCGGGGGAGCAGCCCCAGCATTTT.

The CDR3: CASSPMTGAEQYF. DNA of the CDR3: TGTGCCAGCTCACCCATGACAGGGGCCGAGCAGTACTTC. The chain couples TRBV18 to TRBJ2-7; 8 bases map to TRBD1. CDR3 length equals 13 residues. Germline values: CDR1 KGHSH, CDR2 LQKENI. After removal of 3 bases from V and 6 bases from J, the junction contained 4 bases not matched to a gene.

The CDR3 reads CASSLYSSTYEQYF. The CDR3 DNA is TGTGCCAGCAGTTTATACTCGTCCACCTACGAGCAGTACTTC. This chain joins TRBV27 and TRBJ2-7; D is undetermined. Trimming left V 1 base short and J 2 bases short, with 9 bases between. Germline assignment: CDR1 MNHEY and CDR2 SMNVEV (reference sequence). This CDR3 comprises 14 residues.

The chain recombines TRBV10-3 with TRBJ2-7; D remains ambiguous. Trimming left V 2 bases short and J 5 bases short, with 7 bases between. This CDR3 is built from 12 residues. The germline gives CDR1 ENHRY, CDR2 SYGVKD. Here the CDR3 DNA reads TGTGCCATCAGTGAGATTAACAACGAGCAGTACTTC. It codes for CAISEINNEQYF.

The rearrangement joins TRBV6-6 to TRBJ2-3, with 7 bases fitting TRBD1. In germline, CDR1 is MNHNY, CDR2 SVGAGI (reference sequence). The CDR3 totals 16 residues. After removal of 1 base from V and 0 bases from J, the junction contained 4 bases not matched to a gene. The CDR3 sequence: CASSYLQGPSTDTQYF. The CDR3 nucleotides read TGTGCCAGCAGTTACTTACAGGGGCCGAGCACAGATACGCAGTATTTT.

The V call is TRBV7-2, the J call TRBJ2-5; possible D gene TRBD1, 6 bases. Trimming removed 4 bases from V and 5 bases from J, with 20 bases in between. The CDR3 has 16 amino acids. The germline V gene has CDR1 SGHTA and CDR2 FQGNSA. CDR3 in DNA: TGTGCCAGCAGCTCCGACAGGACCCGGAGAGGGGAGACCCAGTACTTC. Amino acids: CASSSDRTRRGETQYF.

This clone was detected a few times. The chain recombines TRBV6-5 with TRBJ1-5; 10 positions agree with TRBD1. The V and J ends lost 4 bases and 6 bases, in that order; junction bases with no gene match: 3. Germline V lookup: CDR1 MNHEY, CDR2 SVGAGI. CDR3 size: 14 residues. The chain's CDR3 is CASSSDRGRQPQHF. The CDR3 nucleotides read TGTGCCAGCAGTTCTGACAGGGGGCGTCAGCCCCAGCATTTT.

This rearrangement joins TRBV5-8 to TRBJ1-1; the D is unclear. From germline, CDR1 is SGHTS and CDR2 YDEGEE. Trimming removed 1 base from V and 3 bases from J, with 10 bases in between. The CDR3 contains 14 residues. Written as DNA, the CDR3 is TGTGCCAGCAGCTTGTTGAACAGCCACACTGAAGCTTTCTTT. This translates into CASSLLNSHTEAFF.